These T cell receptor beta chains were read from a single sample in a study of blood T cell repertoires in COVID-19. Some clones are missing from TCRdb's copy, which holds only in-frame ones; the method was immunoSEQ multiplex PCR. The data contain about 190,000 clones, approximately 88% of them singletons. The specimen sequenced was peripheral blood. The receptors originated from a woman in her 30s with acute or convalescent COVID-19. Both conserved end residues are part of each CDR3. Each record gives: CDR3 protein, CDR3 length, V gene.

cdr3_aa: CSVLPDSADTQYF
cdr3_length: 13
v_call: TRBV29-1

cdr3_aa: CASDRNANTGELFF
cdr3_length: 14
v_call: TRBV2

cdr3_aa: CAGGTSNNEQFF
cdr3_length: 12
v_call: TRBV6-5

cdr3_aa: CASSVGLAGERSSYEQYF
cdr3_length: 18
v_call: TRBV9

cdr3_aa: CASRQGPTYEQYF
cdr3_length: 13
v_call: TRBV2

cdr3_aa: CASSFRSSSAFF
cdr3_length: 12
v_call: TRBV28

cdr3_aa: CASSLGQGVTQYF
cdr3_length: 13
v_call: TRBV6-5

cdr3_aa: CASSEGPGQETQYF
cdr3_length: 14
v_call: TRBV6-1

cdr3_aa: CAISVGTSSYNEQFF
cdr3_length: 15
v_call: TRBV10-3

cdr3_aa: CASSLEGSGGYF
cdr3_length: 12
v_call: TRBV5-1

cdr3_aa: CASSQNDNTGNTIYF
cdr3_length: 15
v_call: TRBV23-1

cdr3_aa: CASSKGLRSYEQYF
cdr3_length: 14
v_call: TRBV21-1

cdr3_aa: CASRAGLGETQYF
cdr3_length: 13
v_call: TRBV2

cdr3_aa: CASQATTDTQYF
cdr3_length: 12
v_call: TRBV7-9

cdr3_aa: CASSLRVGGAPEKLFF
cdr3_length: 16
v_call: TRBV18

cdr3_aa: CASSLRQGAWEETQYF
cdr3_length: 16
v_call: TRBV11-2

cdr3_aa: CASTGSPGSQNTEAFF
cdr3_length: 16
v_call: TRBV2

cdr3_aa: CASESNRDNGYTF
cdr3_length: 13
v_call: TRBV12-5

cdr3_aa: CASSFRASGRDTGELFF
cdr3_length: 17
v_call: TRBV13

cdr3_aa: CASRDSYGYTF
cdr3_length: 11
v_call: TRBV2

cdr3_aa: CASSYWGGLLNHEQYF
cdr3_length: 16
v_call: TRBV6-5

cdr3_aa: CASSPSAGANVLTF
cdr3_length: 14
v_call: TRBV18